The 17 T cell receptor beta chains given below trace back to one sample, sequenced in a study of blood T cell repertoires in COVID-19 (dated by TCRdb to about 2020). Library creation used the immunoSEQ multiplex PCR assay. Imported from immuneACCESS, the table was reduced by TCRdb to in-frame sequences with V and J called. These copies leave out some clones; in studies compared against another copy, an unresolved V gene accounts for under half, and the cause of the remainder is not known. The sample table lists 280,000 or so clones, roughly 91% of them with a count of one. Less than 3% of the sample rests with the top ten. Material for sequencing was PBMCs or T cells enriched from blood (not recorded which). The receptors stem from a woman aged 50 to 60 who had been exposed to COVID-19.

This clone was detected once. V gene TRBV14 combines with J gene TRBJ1-6; tentative D call: TRBD1 (6 bases). With 6 bases removed from V and 7 bases from J, the gap between germline ends came to 10 bases. This CDR3 contains 13 residues. Germline V CDR1 and CDR2: SGHDN, FVKESK. CDR3 nucleotide sequence: TGTGCCAGCAGTTATACAGGGAATTCACCCCTCCACTTT. Residues: CASSYTGNSPLHF.

The chain couples TRBV20-1 to TRBJ2-2; 8 bases align to TRBD2. Trimming took 3 bases from V and 4 from J; bases not matched to a gene: 13. This CDR3 region has 17 residues. Germline-derived CDR1 and CDR2 are DFQATT and SNEGSKA (reference sequence). The CDR3 spells CSASQPAGGGSTGELFF. CDR3 nucleotide sequence: TGCAGTGCTAGTCAGCCCGCGGGGGGAGGGTCCACCGGGGAGCTGTTTTTT.

This clone was seen once. This rearrangement joins TRBV3-1 (or the pseudogene TRBV3-2) to TRBJ1-6; 7 nucleotides line up with TRBD1. This CDR3 region has 14 residues. Per the germline V gene, CDR1 is LGHDT and CDR2 is YNNKEL (reference sequence). The junction had 5 bases not matched to a gene; V was cut back by 3 bases and J by 9 bases. The DNA of the CDR3 is TGTGCCAGCAGCCAGACAGGGTTGGCTTCACCCCTCCACTTT. Encoded protein: CASSQTGLASPLHF.

V gene TRBV4-1 combines with J gene TRBJ2-1; TRBD2 is a possible D gene (6 bases). V dropped 4 bases and J dropped 3 bases, with 10 bases sitting between them. The germline V gene has CDR1 MGHRA and CDR2 YSYEKL. CDR3 length: 14 amino acids. The CDR3 nucleotides read TGCGCCAGCAGCCGGGACTCGCTCTACAATGAGCAGTTCTTC. It translates to CASSRDSLYNEQFF.

This clone was seen only a few times. The chain uses TRBV23-1 and TRBJ2-7; D is undetermined. TRBV23-1 is treated as an ORF (open reading frame) with a function not yet certain. This CDR3 region has 14 residues. Trimming pared 3 bases from V and 2 bases from J, leaving 11 bases between. The CDR3 bases are TGCGCCAGCAGTCACCGCCCCGGAGCCTACGAGCAGTACTTC. Protein product: CASSHRPGAYEQYF.

V usage is TRBV12-3 or TRBV12-4 and J usage is TRBJ2-7; D remains ambiguous. Between the trimmed V and J ends, which lost 5 bases and 3 bases, there was a span of 11 bases. This CDR3 spans 13 amino acids. In DNA form, the CDR3 reads TGTGCCAGCAGTACGGAGCTGGTCTACGAGCAGTACTTC. Translating gives CASSTELVYEQYF.

The rearrangement joins TRBV6-5 to TRBJ2-3, with TRBD1 matching 7 bases. The V gene's germline CDR1 is MNHEY and CDR2 SVGAGI. This CDR3 has 14 residues. Unmatched junction bases numbered 8, after V lost 7 bases and J lost 4 bases. CDR3 protein: CASNDRAVPDTQYF. The CDR3 DNA sequence: TGTGCCAGCAACGACAGGGCTGTCCCAGATACGCAGTATTTT.

The gene calls are TRBV6-1 and TRBJ1-2; 8 nucleotides line up with TRBD1. This CDR3 contains 16 residues. CDR1 and CDR2 from the germline V gene are MNHNS and SASEGT. V lost 1 base, J lost 4 bases, and 8 bases stayed unmatched. The CDR3 sequence is CASSEGQGSPVYGYTF. For the CDR3, the DNA is TGTGCCAGCAGTGAAGGACAGGGGAGTCCCGTCTATGGCTACACCTTC.

The chain carries TRBV7-9 and TRBJ1-1; TRBD1 agrees at 8 bases. CDR3 length: 14 amino acids. With V trimmed by 7 bases and J by 3 bases, 7 bases remained unmatched. Germline CDR1 is SEHNR and CDR2 is FQNEAQ (reference sequence). CDR3 residues: CASTLGQEYTEAFF. DNA of the CDR3: TGTGCCAGCACCTTGGGACAGGAGTACACTGAAGCTTTCTTT.

The J gene is TRBJ1-2, the V gene TRBV2, with D possibly TRBD1 on 6 matching bases. Germline V gene data show CDR1 as SNHLY and CDR2 as FYNNEI. V was trimmed by 7 bases and J by 2 bases, leaving 17 bases between them. CDR3 length: 15 residues. The CDR3 is CASITGIGKNYGYTF. DNA for the CDR3: TGTGCCAGCATTACAGGGATAGGAAAGAACTATGGCTACACCTTC.

The genes are TRBV18 and TRBJ2-1; TRBD2 agrees at 7 bases. Per the germline V gene, CDR1 is KGHSH and CDR2 is LQKENI. This CDR3 is 16 amino acids long. V lost 5 bases to trimming and J lost 0 bases; unmatched junction nucleotides: 7. The CDR3 sequence is CASSSRDYSSYNEQFF. In DNA, the CDR3 is TGTGCCAGCTCATCAAGGGACTACAGCTCCTACAATGAGCAGTTCTTC.

This chain joins TRBV7-9 and TRBJ2-3; a weak D match, TRBD2 (6 bases). The V and J ends lost 4 bases and 4 bases respectively, with 15 bases between them. The CDR3 spans 15 residues. Germline V gene lookup returns CDR1 SEHNR and CDR2 FQNEAQ (reference sequence). CDR3 sequence reads: CASSSPAGSSDTQYF. CDR3 bases: TGTGCCAGCAGCTCACCGGCGGGGAGCTCAGATACGCAGTATTTT.

The genes are TRBV19 and TRBJ1-1; a weak D match, TRBD1 (6 bases). Germline CDR1 and CDR2: LNHDA and SQIVND (reference sequence). The length of the CDR3 is 14 residues. V shed 8 bases and J shed 4 bases, with 17 bases lying between them. The CDR3 sequence: CASGKGGWSTEAFF. Here the CDR3 DNA reads TGTGCCAGTGGAAAAGGGGGATGGAGCACTGAAGCTTTCTTT.

The chain recombines TRBV7-6 with TRBJ1-6; 7 nucleotides line up with TRBD1. The CDR3 totals 14 residues. Germline CDR1 is SGHVS and CDR2 is FNYEAQ. With V trimmed by 5 bases and J by 8 bases, 6 bases remained unmatched. The CDR3 sequence: CASSSRDRDSPLHF. CDR3 nucleotide sequence: TGTGCCAGCAGCAGCCGGGACAGAGATTCACCCCTCCACTTT.

The CDR3 region is CASSIAAGSTYEQYF. The CDR3 DNA reads TGTGCCAGCAGTATAGCGGCGGGGTCCACCTACGAGCAGTACTTC. The V and J genes are TRBV7-6 and TRBJ2-7; TRBD2 might be the D (6 bases). V lost 6 bases to trimming and J lost 2 bases, with 17 bases between them. Germline V gene data show CDR1 as SGHVS and CDR2 as FNYEAQ. The CDR3 covers 15 residues.

The V call is TRBV27, the J call TRBJ2-5; TRBD2 matches 7 bases. V gave up 0 bases and J gave up 2 bases; unmatched junction bases: 15. The CDR3 spans 19 residues. Germline CDR1 is MNHEY and CDR2 is SMNVEV (reference sequence). The CDR3 sequence: CASSLSGLAASLGQETQYF. The CDR3 bases are TGTGCCAGCAGTTTATCGGGGCTAGCGGCGAGTCTAGGGCAAGAGACCCAGTACTTC.

V and J are TRBV5-1 and TRBJ2-7, with 10 bases that match TRBD1. The CDR3 is 15 amino acids. The V gene's germline CDR1 is SGHRS and CDR2 YFSETQ. The trim removed 0 bases at V and 4 bases at J, leaving 4 bases unmatched. CDR3 amino acids: CASSLEGTGVYEQYF. CDR3 DNA sequence: TGCGCCAGCAGCTTGGAAGGGACAGGGGTTTACGAGCAGTACTTC.